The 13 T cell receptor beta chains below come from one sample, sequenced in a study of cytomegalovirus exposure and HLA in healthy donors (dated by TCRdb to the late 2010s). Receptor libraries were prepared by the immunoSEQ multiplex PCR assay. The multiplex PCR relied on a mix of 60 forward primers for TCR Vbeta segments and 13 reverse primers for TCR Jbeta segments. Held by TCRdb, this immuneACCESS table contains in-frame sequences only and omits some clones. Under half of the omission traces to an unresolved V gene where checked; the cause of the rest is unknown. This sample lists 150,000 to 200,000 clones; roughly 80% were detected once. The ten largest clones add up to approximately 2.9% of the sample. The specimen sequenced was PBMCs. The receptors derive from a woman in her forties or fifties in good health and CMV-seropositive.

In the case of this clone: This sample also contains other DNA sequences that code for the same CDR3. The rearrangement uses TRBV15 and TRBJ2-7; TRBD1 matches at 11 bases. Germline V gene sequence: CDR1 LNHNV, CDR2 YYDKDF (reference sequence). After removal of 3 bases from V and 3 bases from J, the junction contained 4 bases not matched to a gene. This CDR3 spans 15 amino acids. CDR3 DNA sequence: TGTGCCACCAGCAGGGGACAGGGGGGTAACTACGAGCAGTACTTC. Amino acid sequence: CATSRGQGGNYEQYF.

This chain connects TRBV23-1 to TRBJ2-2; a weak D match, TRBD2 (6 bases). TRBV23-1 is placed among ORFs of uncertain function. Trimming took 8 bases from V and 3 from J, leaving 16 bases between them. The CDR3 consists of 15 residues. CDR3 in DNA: TGCGCCAGCCCTAGGCCGGGGGAGGACACCGGGGAGCTGTTTTTT. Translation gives CASPRPGEDTGELFF.

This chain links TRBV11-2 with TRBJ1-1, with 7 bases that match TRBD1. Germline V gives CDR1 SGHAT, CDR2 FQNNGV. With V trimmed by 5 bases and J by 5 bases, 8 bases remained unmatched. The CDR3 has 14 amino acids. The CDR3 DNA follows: TGTGCCAGCAGCCTTGACAGGGAGGATACTGAAGCTTTCTTT. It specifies CASSLDREDTEAFF.

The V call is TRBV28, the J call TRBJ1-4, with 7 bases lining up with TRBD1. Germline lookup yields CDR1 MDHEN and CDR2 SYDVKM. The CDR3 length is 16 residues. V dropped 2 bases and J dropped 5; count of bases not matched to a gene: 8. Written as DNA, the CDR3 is TGTGCCAGCAGTTTACCCGGGACAGACCTGAATGAAAAACTGTTTTTT. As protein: CASSLPGTDLNEKLFF.

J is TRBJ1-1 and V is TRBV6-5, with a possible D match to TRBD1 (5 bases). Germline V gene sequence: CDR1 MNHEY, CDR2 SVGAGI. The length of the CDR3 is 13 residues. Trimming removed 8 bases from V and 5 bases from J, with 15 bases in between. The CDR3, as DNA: TGTGCCAGCTCCGGGGGGGGAGGGACTGAAGCTTTCTTT. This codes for CASSGGGGTEAFF.

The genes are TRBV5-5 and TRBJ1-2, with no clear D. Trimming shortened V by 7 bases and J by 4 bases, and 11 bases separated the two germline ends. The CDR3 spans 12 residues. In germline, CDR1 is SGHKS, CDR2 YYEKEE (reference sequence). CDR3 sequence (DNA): TGTGCCAGCCCTAGGTCCCTCTATGGCTACACCTTC. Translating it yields CASPRSLYGYTF.

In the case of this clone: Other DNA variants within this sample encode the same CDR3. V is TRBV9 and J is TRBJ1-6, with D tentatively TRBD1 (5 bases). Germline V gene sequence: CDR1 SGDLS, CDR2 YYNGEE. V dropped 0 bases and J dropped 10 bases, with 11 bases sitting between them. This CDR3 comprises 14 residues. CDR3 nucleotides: TGTGCCAGCAGCGTAGCGCAGGGAGGCTCACCCCTCCACTTT. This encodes CASSVAQGGSPLHF.

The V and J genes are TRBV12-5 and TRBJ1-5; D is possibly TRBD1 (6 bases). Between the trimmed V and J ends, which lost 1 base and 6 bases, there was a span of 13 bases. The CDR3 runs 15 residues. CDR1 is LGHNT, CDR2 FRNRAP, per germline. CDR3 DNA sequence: TGTGCTAGTGGTTTGGCAATCCAGGGGAGTCAGCCCCAGCATTTT. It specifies CASGLAIQGSQPQHF.

The CDR3: CASSPGSLGLAVYEQYF. The CDR3 DNA sequence: TGTGCCAGCAGCCCCGGCAGCCTAGGACTAGCGGTCTACGAGCAGTACTTC. V usage is TRBV7-8 and J usage is TRBJ2-7, with 10 bases lining up with TRBD2. CDR3 size: 17 residues. Per germline, CDR1 SGHVS and CDR2 FQNEAQ. After removal of 5 bases from V and 3 bases from J, the junction contained 13 bases not matched to a gene.

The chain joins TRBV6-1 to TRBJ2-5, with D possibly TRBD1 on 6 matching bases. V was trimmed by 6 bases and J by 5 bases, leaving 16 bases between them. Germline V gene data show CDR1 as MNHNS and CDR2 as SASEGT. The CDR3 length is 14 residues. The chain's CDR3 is CASSGTFRGETQYF. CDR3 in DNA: TGTGCCAGCAGCGGGACATTCCGTGGGGAGACCCAGTACTTC.

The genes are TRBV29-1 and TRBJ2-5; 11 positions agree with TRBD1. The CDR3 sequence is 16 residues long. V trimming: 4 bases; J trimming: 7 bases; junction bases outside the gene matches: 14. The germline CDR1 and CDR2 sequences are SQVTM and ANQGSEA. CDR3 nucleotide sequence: TGCAGCGTTGTAGGTTTGGTAGGGACAGGGGGTTTGACCCAGTACTTC. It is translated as CSVVGLVGTGGLTQYF.

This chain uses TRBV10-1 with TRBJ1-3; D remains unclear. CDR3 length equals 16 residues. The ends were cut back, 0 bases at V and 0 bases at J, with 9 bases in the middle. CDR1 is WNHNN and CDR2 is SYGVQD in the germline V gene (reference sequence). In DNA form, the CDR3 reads TGCGCCAGCAGTGAGTCGACACAACTCTCTGGAAACACCATATATTTT. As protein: CASSESTQLSGNTIYF.

The CDR3 coding sequence is TGTGCCAGCAGTGAGTCGGGGGGCATTGGTGGCTACACCTTC. It is translated as CASSESGGIGGYTF. This sequence joins TRBV6-1 and TRBJ1-2; D might be TRBD1 (6 bases). With 3 bases removed from V and 7 bases from J, the gap between germline ends came to 15 bases. Germline V lookup: CDR1 MNHNS, CDR2 SASEGT. There are 14 residues in the CDR3.